This entry lists 4 T cell receptor beta chains sequenced from one sample in a study of CD8 T cells in Susac syndrome. RNA amounts of roughly 0.5 to 1 ug underwent reverse transcription with random hexamers. In TCRdb, the immunoSEQ multiplex PCR reads were re-called with MiXCR into one record per CDR3 protein. Of 150,000 to 160,000 distinct CDR3 sequences in the sample, around 95% were seen once. Specimen: CD8+ T cells from PBMCs. These receptors all stem from a human donor with multiple sclerosis.

J is TRBJ2-1 and V is TRBV20-1; 11 bases line up with TRBD2. Germline CDR1 and CDR2: DFQATT and SNEGSKA (reference sequence). The V segment lost 4 bases and the J segment 7 bases; nucleotides outside the gene matches: 12. The CDR3 runs 16 residues. The CDR3 here is CSATPFSGGAPNEQFF. CDR3 DNA: TGCAGTGCTACCCCTTTTAGCGGGGGGGCCCCGAATGAGCAGTTCTTC.

The rearrangement uses TRBV5-1 and TRBJ1-1; D call uncertain. V was shortened by 0 bases and J by 6 bases, with 9 bases between the two germline ends. Germline CDR1 reads SGHRS; CDR2 reads YFSETQ. The CDR3 has 13 residues. The CDR3 loop is CASSLGSGAEAFF. CDR3 bases: TGCGCCAGCAGCTTGGGTTCTGGGGCTGAAGCTTTCTTT.

The chain employs TRBV13 and TRBJ1-4; D call uncertain. The V gene lost 5 bases and the J gene lost 3 bases, with 13 bases spanning the gap. The germline gives CDR1 PRHDT, CDR2 FYEKMQ (reference sequence). The CDR3 is 15 residues long. This chain's CDR3 is CASSVGEEANEKLFF. The DNA for the CDR3 is TGTGCCAGCAGCGTCGGGGAGGAGGCTAATGAAAAACTGTTTTTT.

The chain is built from TRBV2 and TRBJ2-7; D might be TRBD2 (7 bases). Trimming pared 7 bases from V and 3 bases from J, leaving 16 bases between. Germline CDR1 is SNHLY and CDR2 is FYNNEI. The CDR3 loop spans 14 amino acids. The CDR3 sequence: CASTEGGVLYEQYF. The CDR3 DNA is TGTGCCAGCACCGAGGGGGGGGTCCTCTACGAGCAGTACTTC.